The 10 T cell receptor beta chains below were found in one sample sequenced in a study of CD8+CD57+ T cells in acquired aplastic anemia. An expansion of CD8+CD57+ cells by flow cytometry had been shown in patients chosen for sequencing. Both TCR beta VDJ combination and CDR3 sequence profiling were carried out. Genomic DNA was the template for this profiling. In TCRdb, the reads were re-called with MiXCR into one record per CDR3 protein. The table records 170,000 or so distinct CDR3 sequences, around 60% of them present only once. Specimen: sorted CD4+, CD8+, or CD8+CD57+ T cells (not recorded which) from PBMCs. These receptor sequences come from a human donor with aplastic anemia.

The chain employs TRBV10-3 and TRBJ1-1; no clear D gene. The CDR3 contains 14 residues. CDR1 and CDR2 from the germline V gene are ENHRY and SYGVKD. The ends were cut back, 4 bases at V and 0 bases at J, with 9 bases in the middle. In DNA, the CDR3 is TGTGCCATCAGTGTAGACACCTTGAACACTGAAGCTTTCTTT. Translating it yields CAISVDTLNTEAFF.

Many counts were recorded for this clonotype. The rearrangement uses TRBV2 and TRBJ1-5, with 12 bases lining up with TRBD1. V was clipped by 3 bases and J by 2 bases; unmatched bases: 5. This CDR3 has 17 residues. Looked up from germline, CDR1 is SNHLY and CDR2 is FYNNEI. Written as DNA, the CDR3 is TGTGCCAGCAGTGACGGGACAGGGGGCTGGGGCAATCAGCCCCAGCATTTT. It encodes CASSDGTGGWGNQPQHF.

V and J are TRBV6-5 and TRBJ1-6; 9 nucleotides agree with TRBD1. The CDR3 is made up of 14 amino acids. V lost 4 bases, J lost 9 bases, and 4 bases stayed unmatched. CDR1 and CDR2 (germline): MNHEY, SVGAGI. CDR3 coding DNA: TGTGCCAGCAGTTCGGACAGGGGACGTTCACCCCTCCACTTT. Translation: CASSSDRGRSPLHF.

This chain links TRBV20-1 with TRBJ2-3, with D unresolved. V was shortened by 1 base and J by 5 bases, with 7 bases between the two germline ends. The CDR3 is made up of 12 amino acids. CDR1 and CDR2 (germline): DFQATT, SNEGSKA (reference sequence). For the CDR3, the DNA is TGCAGTGCTAGAGTATGGGGAGATACGCAGTATTTT. It translates to CSARVWGDTQYF.

The rearrangement joins TRBV19 to TRBJ2-7, with D perhaps matching TRBD1 (6 bases). The CDR3 sequence is 16 residues long. With 3 bases removed from V and 1 base from J, the gap between germline ends came to 16 bases. Per germline, CDR1 LNHDA and CDR2 SQIVND (reference sequence). CDR3 residues: CASSMGMGTISYEQYF. DNA of the CDR3: TGTGCCAGTAGTATGGGGATGGGGACAATTTCCTACGAGCAGTACTTC.

V gene TRBV29-1 combines with J gene TRBJ1-2, with D possibly being TRBD1 (5 bases). Trimming shortened V by 7 bases and J by 6 bases, and 12 bases separated the two germline ends. Germline CDR1 is SQVTM and CDR2 is ANQGSEA. There are 11 residues in the CDR3. Here the CDR3 reads CSAKQENGYTF. DNA of the CDR3: TGCAGCGCAAAACAGGAAAATGGCTACACCTTC.

The table lists this clonotype with a few counts. Possible read error: a much larger clone is one base away. CDR3 in DNA: TGCGCCAGCAGCCAAGTTCACGGGGGCATGGAGCAGCCCCAGCATTTT. Translating it yields CASSQVHGGMEQPQHF. This chain links TRBV4-3 with TRBJ1-5; possible D gene TRBD1, 6 bases. The CDR3 covers 16 residues. Germline V lookup: CDR1 LGHNA, CDR2 YSLEER. V lost 1 base to trimming and J lost 7 bases, with 17 bases between them.

The chain uses TRBV6-8 and TRBJ2-1; TRBD2 matches 8 bases. The CDR3 contains 17 residues. Germline CDR1 is MNHGY and CDR2 is SAAAGT. V was pared by 6 bases and J by 3 bases, with 13 bases of the junction left unmatched. The CDR3, as DNA: TGTGCCAGCAGCTCGCCGGGGGGGGTAAACGACTACAATGAGCAGTTCTTC. This codes for CASSSPGGVNDYNEQFF.

There are many counts of this clonotype. CDR3 DNA sequence: TGTGCCAGCAGCCCTGGACAGGTCGAGACCCAGTACTTC. This gives the protein CASSPGQVETQYF. The rearrangement uses TRBV13 and TRBJ2-5, with 7 nucleotides matching TRBD1. The V gene's germline CDR1 is PRHDT and CDR2 FYEKMQ (reference sequence). The CDR3 has 13 residues. The V gene end was trimmed by 5 bases and the J gene end by 5 bases; junction bases not matched to a gene: 5.

This clonotype was recorded a few times. This rearrangement joins TRBV5-5 to TRBJ1-1; D not certain. The CDR3 contains 14 residues. The V end was cut by 1 base, the J end by 5 bases, with 12 bases between. Germline V gene data show CDR1 as SGHKS and CDR2 as YYEKEE (reference sequence). Written as DNA, the CDR3 is TGTGCCAGCAGCTTGTGGGAAGGTGGGACTGAAGCTTTCTTT. Amino acid sequence: CASSLWEGGTEAFF.